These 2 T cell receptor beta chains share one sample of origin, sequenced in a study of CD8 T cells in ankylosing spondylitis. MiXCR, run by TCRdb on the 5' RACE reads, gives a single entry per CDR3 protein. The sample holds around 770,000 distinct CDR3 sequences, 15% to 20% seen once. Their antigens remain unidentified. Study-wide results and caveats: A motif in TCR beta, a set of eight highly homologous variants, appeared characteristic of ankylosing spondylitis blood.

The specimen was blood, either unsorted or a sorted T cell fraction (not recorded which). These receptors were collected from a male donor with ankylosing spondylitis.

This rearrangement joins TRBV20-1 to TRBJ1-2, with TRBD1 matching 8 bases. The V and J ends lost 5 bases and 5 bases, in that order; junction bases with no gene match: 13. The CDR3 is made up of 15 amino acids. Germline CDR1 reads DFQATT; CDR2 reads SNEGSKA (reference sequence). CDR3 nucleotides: TGCAGTGCTGAACGTCCCGGGACAGGACCGTATGGCTACACCTTC. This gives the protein CSAERPGTGPYGYTF.

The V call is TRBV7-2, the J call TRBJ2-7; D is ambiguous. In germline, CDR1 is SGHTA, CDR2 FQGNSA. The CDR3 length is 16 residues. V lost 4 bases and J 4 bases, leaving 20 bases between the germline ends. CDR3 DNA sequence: TGTGCCAGCAGCTCCCAAGGGCTATCCTTATCTTACGAGCAGTACTTC. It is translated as CASSSQGLSLSYEQYF.